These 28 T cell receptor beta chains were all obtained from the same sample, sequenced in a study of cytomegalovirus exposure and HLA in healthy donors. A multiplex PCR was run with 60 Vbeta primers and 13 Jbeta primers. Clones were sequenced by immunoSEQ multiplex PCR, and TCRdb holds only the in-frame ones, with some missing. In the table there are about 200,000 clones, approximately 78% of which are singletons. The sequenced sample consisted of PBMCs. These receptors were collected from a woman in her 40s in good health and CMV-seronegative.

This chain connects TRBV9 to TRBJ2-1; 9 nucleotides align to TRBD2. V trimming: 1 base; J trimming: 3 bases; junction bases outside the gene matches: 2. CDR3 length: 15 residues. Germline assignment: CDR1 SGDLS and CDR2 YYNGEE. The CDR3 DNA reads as TGTGCCAGCAGCGTATGGCGGGAGGGCTACAATGAGCAGTTCTTC. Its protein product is CASSVWREGYNEQFF.

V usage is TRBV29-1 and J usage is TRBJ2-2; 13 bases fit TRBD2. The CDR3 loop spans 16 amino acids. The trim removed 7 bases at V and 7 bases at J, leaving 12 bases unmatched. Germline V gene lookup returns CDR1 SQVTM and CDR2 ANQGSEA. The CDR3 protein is CSANLGTSGIVGELFF. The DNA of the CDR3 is TGCAGCGCTAATCTTGGGACTAGCGGGATTGTCGGGGAGCTGTTTTTT.

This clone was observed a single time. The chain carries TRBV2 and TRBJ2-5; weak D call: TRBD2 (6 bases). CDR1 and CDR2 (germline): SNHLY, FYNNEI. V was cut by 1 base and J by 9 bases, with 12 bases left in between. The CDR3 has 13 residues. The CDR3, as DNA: TGTGCCAGCAGTGAAGGCCCCCCGGGGGCCCAGTACTTC. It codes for CASSEGPPGAQYF.

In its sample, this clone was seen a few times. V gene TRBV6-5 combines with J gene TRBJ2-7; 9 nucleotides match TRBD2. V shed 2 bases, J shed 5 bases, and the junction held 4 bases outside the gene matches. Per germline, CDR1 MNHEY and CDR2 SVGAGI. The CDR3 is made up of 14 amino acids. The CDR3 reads CASSYSLAGNEQYF. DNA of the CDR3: TGTGCCAGCAGTTACAGCCTAGCGGGAAACGAGCAGTACTTC.

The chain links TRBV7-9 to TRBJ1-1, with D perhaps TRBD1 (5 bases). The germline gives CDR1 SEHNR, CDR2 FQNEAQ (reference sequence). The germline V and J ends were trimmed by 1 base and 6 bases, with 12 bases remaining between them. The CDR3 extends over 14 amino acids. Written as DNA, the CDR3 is TGTGCCAGCAGCTTAGGAATGGGGCTGGCTGAAGCTTTCTTT. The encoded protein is CASSLGMGLAEAFF.

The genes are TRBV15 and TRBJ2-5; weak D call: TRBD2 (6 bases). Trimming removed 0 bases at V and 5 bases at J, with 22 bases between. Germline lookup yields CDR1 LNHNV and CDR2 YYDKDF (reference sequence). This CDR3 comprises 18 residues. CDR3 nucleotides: TGTGCCACCAGCAGAGATCTTCGATTCGGGGGTGGCGGCGAGACCCAGTACTTC. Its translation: CATSRDLRFGGGGETQYF.

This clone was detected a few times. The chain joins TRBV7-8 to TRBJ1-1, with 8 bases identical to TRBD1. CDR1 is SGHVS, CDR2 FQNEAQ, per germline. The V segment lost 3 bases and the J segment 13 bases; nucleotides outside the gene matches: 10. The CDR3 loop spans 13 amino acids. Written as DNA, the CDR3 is TGTGCCAGCAGCTTGGACTCAGGGGGCCGTGGTTTCTTT. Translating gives CASSLDSGGRGFF.

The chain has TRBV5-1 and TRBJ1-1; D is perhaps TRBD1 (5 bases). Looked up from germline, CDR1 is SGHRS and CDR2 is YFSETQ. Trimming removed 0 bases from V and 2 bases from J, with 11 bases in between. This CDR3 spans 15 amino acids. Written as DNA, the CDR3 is TGCGCCAGCAGCTTGGTAGGGCAGGGAAACACTGAAGCTTTCTTT. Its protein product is CASSLVGQGNTEAFF. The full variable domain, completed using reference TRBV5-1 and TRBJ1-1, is KAGVTQTPRYLIKTRGQQVTLSCSPISGHRSVSWYQQTPGQGLQFLFEYFSETQRNKGNFPGRFSGRQFSNSRSEMNVSTLELGDSALYLCASSLVGQGNTEAFFGQGTRLTVV.

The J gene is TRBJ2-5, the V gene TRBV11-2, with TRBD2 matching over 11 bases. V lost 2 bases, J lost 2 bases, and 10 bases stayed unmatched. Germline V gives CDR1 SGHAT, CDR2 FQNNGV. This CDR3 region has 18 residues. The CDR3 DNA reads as TGTGCCAGCAGCTTAATTAAGGCTAGCGGGAGGTTTCAAGAGACCCAGTACTTC. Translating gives CASSLIKASGRFQETQYF.

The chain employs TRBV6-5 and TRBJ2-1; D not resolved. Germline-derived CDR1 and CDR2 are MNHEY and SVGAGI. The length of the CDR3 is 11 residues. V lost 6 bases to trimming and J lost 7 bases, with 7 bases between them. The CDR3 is CASRSRNEQFF. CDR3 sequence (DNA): TGTGCCAGCAGGTCCAGGAATGAGCAGTTCTTC.

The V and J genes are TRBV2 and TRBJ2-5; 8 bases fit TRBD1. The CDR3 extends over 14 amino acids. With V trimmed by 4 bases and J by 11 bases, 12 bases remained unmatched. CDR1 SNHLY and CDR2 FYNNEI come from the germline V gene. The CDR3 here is CASSAQGALGEQYF. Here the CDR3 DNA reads TGTGCCAGCAGTGCTCAGGGGGCGTTGGGTGAGCAGTACTTC.

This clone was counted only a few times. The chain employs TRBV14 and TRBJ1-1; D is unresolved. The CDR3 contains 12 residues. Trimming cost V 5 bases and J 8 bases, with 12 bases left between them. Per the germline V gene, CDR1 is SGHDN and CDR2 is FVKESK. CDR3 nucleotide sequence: TGTGCCAGCAGCTCCTGGACTGTAGAAGCTTTCTTT. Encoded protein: CASSSWTVEAFF.

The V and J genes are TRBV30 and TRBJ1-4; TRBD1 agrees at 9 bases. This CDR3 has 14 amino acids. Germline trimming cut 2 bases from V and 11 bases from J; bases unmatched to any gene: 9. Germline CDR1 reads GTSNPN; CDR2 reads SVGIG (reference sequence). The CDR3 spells CAWSYWTGDGKLFF. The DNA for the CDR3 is TGTGCCTGGAGTTATTGGACAGGGGATGGGAAACTGTTTTTT.

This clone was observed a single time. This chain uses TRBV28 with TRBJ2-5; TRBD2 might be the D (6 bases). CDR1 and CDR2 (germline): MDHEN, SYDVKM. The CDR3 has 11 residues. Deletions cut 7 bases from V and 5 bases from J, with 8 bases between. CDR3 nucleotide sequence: TGTGCCAGCAAGCGGGCGGAGACCCAGTACTTC. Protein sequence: CASKRAETQYF.

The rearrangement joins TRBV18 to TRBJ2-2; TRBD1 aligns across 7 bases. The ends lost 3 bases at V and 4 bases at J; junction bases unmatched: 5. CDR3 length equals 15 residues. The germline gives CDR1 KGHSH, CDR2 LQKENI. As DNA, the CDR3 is TGTGCCAGCTCACCGGACAGGCTGACCACCGGGGAGCTGTTTTTT. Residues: CASSPDRLTTGELFF.

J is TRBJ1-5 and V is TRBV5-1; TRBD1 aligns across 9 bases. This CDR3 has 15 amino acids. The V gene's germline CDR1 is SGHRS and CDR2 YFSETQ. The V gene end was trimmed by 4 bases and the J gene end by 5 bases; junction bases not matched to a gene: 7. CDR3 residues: CASSRTGGVDQPQHF. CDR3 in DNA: TGCGCCAGCAGCCGTACAGGGGGCGTCGATCAGCCCCAGCATTTT.

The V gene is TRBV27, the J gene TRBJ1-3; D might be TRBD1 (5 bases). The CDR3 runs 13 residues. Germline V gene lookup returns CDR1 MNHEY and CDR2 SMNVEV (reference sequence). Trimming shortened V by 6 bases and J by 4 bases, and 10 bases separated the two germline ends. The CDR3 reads CASRTAAGNTIYF. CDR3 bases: TGTGCCAGCAGGACAGCAGCGGGAAACACCATATATTTT.

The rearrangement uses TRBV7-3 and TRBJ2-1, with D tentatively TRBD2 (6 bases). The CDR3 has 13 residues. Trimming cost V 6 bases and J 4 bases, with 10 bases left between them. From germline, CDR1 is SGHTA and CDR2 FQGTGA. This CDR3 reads CASSSGLYNEQFF. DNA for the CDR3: TGTGCCAGCAGTAGCGGACTATACAATGAGCAGTTCTTC.

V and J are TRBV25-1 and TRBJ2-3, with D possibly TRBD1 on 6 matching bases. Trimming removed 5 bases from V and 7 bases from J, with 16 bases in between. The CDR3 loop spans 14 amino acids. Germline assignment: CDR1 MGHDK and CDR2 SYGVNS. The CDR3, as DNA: TGTGCCAGCAGTACAACACTACAGGGCTATACGCAGTATTTT. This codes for CASSTTLQGYTQYF.

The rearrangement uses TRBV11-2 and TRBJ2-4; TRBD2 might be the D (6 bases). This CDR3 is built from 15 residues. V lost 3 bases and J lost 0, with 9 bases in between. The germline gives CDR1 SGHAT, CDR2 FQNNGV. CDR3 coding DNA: TGTGCCAGCAGCTTTGGAGGGCTAGCCAAAAACATTCAGTACTTC. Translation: CASSFGGLAKNIQYF.

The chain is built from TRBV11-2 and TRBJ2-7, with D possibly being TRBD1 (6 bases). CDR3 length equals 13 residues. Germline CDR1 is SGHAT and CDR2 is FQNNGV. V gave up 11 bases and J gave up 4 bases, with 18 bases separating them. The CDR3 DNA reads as TGTGCCTCCAGGGGCGCTGGAGCTTACGAGCAGTACTTC. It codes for CASRGAGAYEQYF.

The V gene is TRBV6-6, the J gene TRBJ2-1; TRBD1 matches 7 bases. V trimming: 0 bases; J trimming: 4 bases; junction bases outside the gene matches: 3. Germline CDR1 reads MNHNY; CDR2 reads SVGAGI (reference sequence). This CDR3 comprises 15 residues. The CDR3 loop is CASSYSDRSYNEQFF. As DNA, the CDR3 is TGTGCCAGCAGTTACTCGGACAGGTCGTACAATGAGCAGTTCTTC.

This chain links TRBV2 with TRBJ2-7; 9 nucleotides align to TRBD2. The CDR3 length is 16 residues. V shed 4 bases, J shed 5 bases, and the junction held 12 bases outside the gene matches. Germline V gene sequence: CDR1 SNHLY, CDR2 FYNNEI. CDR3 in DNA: TGTGCCAGCAGTGTGCGAGGCCTAGCGGGACCCCACGAGCAGTACTTC. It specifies CASSVRGLAGPHEQYF.

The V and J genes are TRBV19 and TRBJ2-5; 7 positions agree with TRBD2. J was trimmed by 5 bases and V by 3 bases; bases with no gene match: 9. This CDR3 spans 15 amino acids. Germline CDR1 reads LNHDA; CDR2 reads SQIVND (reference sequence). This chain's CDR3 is CASSIGGGIRETQYF. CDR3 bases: TGTGCCAGTAGTATTGGGGGAGGGATCAGGGAGACCCAGTACTTC.

CDR3 amino acids: CAWGTQARTDTQYF. For the CDR3, the DNA is TGTGCCTGGGGGACTCAGGCCCGCACAGATACGCAGTATTTT. V is TRBV30 and J is TRBJ2-3; D might be TRBD2 (6 bases). V was clipped by 5 bases and J by 1 base, with 13 bases between them. CDR3 length equals 14 residues. In germline, CDR1 is GTSNPN, CDR2 SVGIG (reference sequence).

CDR3 loop: CASSPLRNEQFF. Written as DNA, the CDR3 is TGTGCCAGCAGCCCCCTCCGGAATGAGCAGTTCTTC. The V call is TRBV7-8, the J call TRBJ2-1; D not certain. The germline CDR1 and CDR2 sequences are SGHVS and FQNEAQ. There are 12 residues in the CDR3. The V end lost 5 bases, the J end lost 7 bases, and 9 bases lay between the germline ends.

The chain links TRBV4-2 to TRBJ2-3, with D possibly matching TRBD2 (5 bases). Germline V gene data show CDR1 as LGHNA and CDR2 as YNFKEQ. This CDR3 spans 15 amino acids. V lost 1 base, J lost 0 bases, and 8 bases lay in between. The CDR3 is CASSQGGLSTDTQYF. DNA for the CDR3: TGTGCCAGCAGCCAAGGAGGGCTTAGCACAGATACGCAGTATTTT.

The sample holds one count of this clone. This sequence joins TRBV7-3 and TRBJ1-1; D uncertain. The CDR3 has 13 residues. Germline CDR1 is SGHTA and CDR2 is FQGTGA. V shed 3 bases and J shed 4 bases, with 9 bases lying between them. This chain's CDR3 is CASSFVGGTEAFF. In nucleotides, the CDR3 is TGTGCCAGCAGCTTTGTCGGTGGCACTGAAGCTTTCTTT.